This T cell receptor (beta chain) derives from a study of blood T cell repertoires in COVID-19. Some clones are missing from TCRdb's copy, which holds only in-frame ones; the method was immunoSEQ multiplex PCR. The table records more than 200,000 clones, around 92% of them present only once. This clone was recorded once. Sequenced input: PBMCs or T cells enriched from blood (not recorded which). This TCR was recovered from a woman under 40 with acute COVID-19.

The CDR3 loop is CASSYVGTGYDEQFF. The DNA of the CDR3 is TGTGCCAGCAGTTATGTCGGGACAGGGTACGATGAGCAGTTCTTC. V gene TRBV6-2 or TRBV6-3 combines with J gene TRBJ2-1; 9 bases are shared with TRBD1. With 3 bases clipped from V and 8 bases from J, the junction kept 8 bases outside the gene matches. CDR3 size: 15 residues. Germline CDR1 reads MNHEY; CDR2 reads SVGEGT.